Below are 23 T cell receptor beta chains sequenced from a single sample in a study of blood T cell repertoires in COVID-19. TCRdb keeps only in-frame clones here, not all; method: immunoSEQ multiplex PCR. Of about 29,000 clones in the sample, roughly 85% were seen once. The sequencing sample was made of peripheral blood. The receptor source for this set is a woman aged 80 or over with COVID-19, enrolled during active disease.

This chain links TRBV9 with TRBJ2-3; D might be TRBD2 (6 bases). Germline loops: CDR1 SGDLS, CDR2 YYNGEE. Trimming took off 0 bases at V and 6 bases at J, with 14 bases between the two ends. CDR3 size: 15 residues. CDR3 sequence (DNA): TGTGCCAGCAGCGTAGAGGAGGGTTCTTGGGATACGCAGTATTTT. Translating gives CASSVEEGSWDTQYF. Combining the CDR3 with reference TRBV9 and TRBJ2-3 gives the whole variable domain DSGVTQTPKHLITATGQRVTLRCSPRSGDLSVYWYQQSLDQGLQFLIQYYNGEERAKGNILERFSAQQFPDLHSELNLSSLELGDSALYFCASSVEEGSWDTQYFGPGTRLTVL.

CDR3 loop: CASSLSRGQGAVNIQYF. The CDR3 DNA reads as TGCGCCAGCAGCTTAAGTAGGGGACAGGGGGCTGTAAACATTCAGTACTTC. The chain carries TRBV5-1 and TRBJ2-4; TRBD1 matches at 12 bases. Germline CDR1 SGHRS, CDR2 YFSETQ. This CDR3 is built from 17 residues. V lost 2 bases, J lost 6 bases, and 9 bases stayed unmatched.

The gene calls are TRBV3-1 (or the pseudogene TRBV3-2) and TRBJ1-4, with D maybe TRBD1 (6 bases). The V gene lost 2 bases and the J gene lost 4 bases, with 11 bases spanning the gap. CDR3 length equals 15 residues. Germline assignment: CDR1 LGHDT and CDR2 YNNKEL (reference sequence). CDR3 sequence (DNA): TGTGCCAGCAGCCAATGGGACAACCTTAATGAAAAACTGTTTTTT. Translating gives CASSQWDNLNEKLFF.

This rearrangement joins TRBV24-1 to TRBJ2-2, with 7 bases that match TRBD2. There are 15 residues in the CDR3. J lost 5 bases, V lost 4 bases, and 6 bases had no gene match. Per the germline V gene, CDR1 is KGHDR and CDR2 is SFDVKD. CDR3 protein: CATSDPGLPTGELFF. In DNA, the CDR3 is TGTGCCACCAGTGACCCGGGACTACCTACCGGGGAGCTGTTTTTT.

The chain combines TRBV3-1 (or the pseudogene TRBV3-2) with TRBJ2-3; the D is unclear. This CDR3 contains 16 residues. Germline V CDR1 and CDR2: LGHDT, YNNKEL (reference sequence). The V end was cut by 1 base, the J end by 1 base, with 12 bases between. The CDR3 region is CASSQGASLRTDTQYF. The CDR3 DNA sequence: TGTGCCAGCAGCCAAGGGGCGAGCCTCCGCACAGATACGCAGTATTTT.

The V and J genes are TRBV4-2 and TRBJ1-1; D is undetermined. Looked up from germline, CDR1 is LGHNA and CDR2 is YNFKEQ. The V and J ends lost 0 bases and 4 bases respectively, with 9 bases between them. The CDR3 is 14 amino acids. CDR3 region: CASSQEVRLTEAFF. The CDR3, as DNA: TGTGCCAGCAGCCAAGAGGTCAGACTCACTGAAGCTTTCTTT.

The CDR3 spells CASSLSGGSQETQYF. DNA for the CDR3: TGTGCCAGCAGCTTATCGGGGGGGAGCCAAGAGACCCAGTACTTC. V gene TRBV7-3 combines with J gene TRBJ2-5; 8 positions agree with TRBD2. The CDR3 runs to 15 residues. The trim removed 2 bases at V and 1 base at J, leaving 3 bases unmatched. CDR1 is SGHTA, CDR2 FQGTGA, per germline.

The rearrangement joins TRBV7-6 to TRBJ2-2; 8 nucleotides agree with TRBD1. The J segment lost 4 bases and the V segment lost 3 bases, leaving 1 base of the junction unmatched. The CDR3 runs 14 residues. Germline values: CDR1 SGHVS, CDR2 FNYEAQ. DNA of the CDR3: TGTGCCAGCAGCTTCGACAGGGGCACCGGGGAGCTGTTTTTT. Translating it yields CASSFDRGTGELFF.

The CDR3 region is CASSLTGAAGYTF. In DNA form, the CDR3 reads TGTGCCAGCAGCTTGACAGGGGCGGCTGGCTACACCTTC. This chain links TRBV3-1 (or the pseudogene TRBV3-2) with TRBJ1-2, with 8 bases lining up with TRBD1. The CDR3 totals 13 residues. Germline V gene lookup returns CDR1 LGHDT and CDR2 YNNKEL (reference sequence). After removal of 5 bases from V and 7 bases from J, the junction contained 6 bases not matched to a gene.

The chain uses TRBV2 and TRBJ1-2; 10 bases agree with TRBD1. The CDR3 is 14 amino acids. V lost 6 bases and J lost 8; bases outside the gene matches: 9. Germline V gene sequence: CDR1 SNHLY, CDR2 FYNNEI. CDR3 in DNA: TGTGCCAGCAGGGGACAGGGGCTGGAGAACGGCTACACCTTC. This codes for CASRGQGLENGYTF.

The rearrangement links TRBV2 to TRBJ1-4; 8 nucleotides agree with TRBD1. Trimming took 6 bases from V and 7 from J; bases not matched to a gene: 7. The CDR3 runs 14 residues. Germline assignment: CDR1 SNHLY and CDR2 FYNNEI. Written as DNA, the CDR3 is TGTGCCAGCAGGAAAGACAGGGGCCCTGAAAAACTGTTTTTT. Its protein is CASRKDRGPEKLFF.

The J gene is TRBJ2-3, the V gene TRBV5-1; D is possibly TRBD1 (5 bases). There are 12 residues in the CDR3. V lost 0 bases to trimming and J lost 10 bases, with 9 bases between them. Germline V gene lookup returns CDR1 SGHRS and CDR2 YFSETQ. The CDR3 loop reads CASSLEGQAQYF. The CDR3 bases are TGCGCCAGCAGCTTGGAGGGGCAAGCGCAGTATTTT.

The genes are TRBV3-1 (or the pseudogene TRBV3-2) and TRBJ1-4; 10 bases are a match to TRBD1. This CDR3 is 15 amino acids long. V was clipped by 1 base and J by 7 bases; unmatched bases: 3. Per the germline V gene, CDR1 is LGHDT and CDR2 is YNNKEL (reference sequence). In nucleotides, the CDR3 is TGTGCCAGCAGCCAAGCCGGGACAGGGGTTGAAAAACTGTTTTTT. Encoded protein: CASSQAGTGVEKLFF.

This rearrangement joins TRBV9 to TRBJ2-7; TRBD2 matches 7 bases. J gave up 4 bases and V 0 bases, and 4 bases lay outside the gene matches. The length of the CDR3 is 14 residues. Per germline, CDR1 SGDLS and CDR2 YYNGEE. This CDR3 reads CASSVGLAGYEQYF. The CDR3 DNA reads as TGTGCCAGCAGCGTAGGACTAGCAGGGTACGAGCAGTACTTC.

V gene TRBV7-9 combines with J gene TRBJ2-3; 14 bases map to TRBD2. Germline loops: CDR1 SEHNR, CDR2 FQNEAQ (reference sequence). The CDR3 totals 16 residues. After removal of 4 bases from V and 4 bases from J, the junction contained 4 bases not matched to a gene. Written as DNA, the CDR3 is TGTGCCAGCAGCTCGACTAGCGGGGGGGCGGCAGATACGCAGTATTTT. It translates to CASSSTSGGAADTQYF.

Comment on this clone: Compared with germline, one end of the junction differs, possibly owing to a read error. CDR3 sequence reads: CARRAAGGGLNSPLHF. The DNA for the CDR3 is TGCGCCCGCAGGGCCGCCGGGGGGGGCCTTAATTCACCCCTCCACTTT. The chain combines TRBV5-1 with TRBJ1-6, with D perhaps matching TRBD1 (6 bases). Germline V CDR1 and CDR2: SGHRS, YFSETQ. The CDR3 runs 16 residues.

The V and J genes are TRBV19 and TRBJ1-2; 7 nucleotides match TRBD1. With 5 bases clipped from V and 1 base from J, the junction kept 10 bases outside the gene matches. This CDR3 is built from 16 residues. Germline lookup yields CDR1 LNHDA and CDR2 SQIVND (reference sequence). For the CDR3, the DNA is TGTGCCAGTAGTCCGGAGAGGGGGCGCAGTAACTATGGCTACACCTTC. Translated: CASSPERGRSNYGYTF.

The table lists this clone with a few counts. This chain connects TRBV7-8 to TRBJ1-5; TRBD1 aligns across 7 bases. The CDR3 covers 16 residues. Germline assignment: CDR1 SGHVS and CDR2 FQNEAQ. Losses at the gene ends were 3 bases for V and 1 base for J; bases not matched to a gene: 6. The CDR3: CASSLGWDSSNQPQHF. The DNA of the CDR3 is TGTGCCAGCAGCTTGGGATGGGACAGCAGCAATCAGCCCCAGCATTTT. Full variable domain (outside the CDR3, taken from reference TRBV7-8 and TRBJ1-5): GAGVSQSPRYKVAKRGQDVALRCDPISGHVSLFWYQQALGQGPEFLTYFQNEAQLDKSGLPSDRFFAERPEGSVSTLKIQRTQQEDSAVYLCASSLGWDSSNQPQHFGDGTRLSIL.

This chain uses TRBV12-5 with TRBJ2-6, with D unclear. Per germline, CDR1 LGHNT and CDR2 FRNRAP. This CDR3 is 14 amino acids long. V was cut by 3 bases and J by 0 bases, with 3 bases left in between. The CDR3 bases are TGTGCTAGTGGTTTATACTCTGGGGCCAACGTCCTGACTTTC. This encodes CASGLYSGANVLTF.

The chain employs TRBV5-8 and TRBJ2-5; D gene ambiguous. Deletions cut 3 bases from V and 6 bases from J, with 9 bases between. Looked up from germline, CDR1 is SGHTS and CDR2 is YDEGEE. This CDR3 contains 12 residues. The CDR3 DNA reads as TGTGCCAGCAGCTCCGTGAGGAAGACCCAGTACTTC. The encoded protein is CASSSVRKTQYF.

The chain combines TRBV27 with TRBJ1-6; D is unresolved. The CDR3 has 14 amino acids. With 5 bases removed from V and 9 bases from J, the gap between germline ends came to 14 bases. Germline lookup yields CDR1 MNHEY and CDR2 SMNVEV (reference sequence). In DNA, the CDR3 is TGTGCCAGCAGTAGCGAGGGAGTAGGTTCACCCCTCCACTTT. This gives the protein CASSSEGVGSPLHF.

This clone appeared a single time. The chain uses TRBV6-2 or TRBV6-3 and TRBJ1-5; no definite D call. Trimming pared 0 bases from V and 2 bases from J, leaving 14 bases between. The germline gives CDR1 MNHEY, CDR2 SVGEGT. The CDR3 covers 17 residues. CDR3 region: CASSYSNIGSRNQPQHF. DNA for the CDR3: TGTGCCAGCAGTTACTCAAACATTGGGAGTCGCAATCAGCCCCAGCATTTT.

V gene TRBV11-2 combines with J gene TRBJ1-1; a possible D gene is TRBD1 (5 bases). CDR1 and CDR2 (germline): SGHAT, FQNNGV. This CDR3 region has 15 residues. Trimming cost V 8 bases and J 2 bases, with 18 bases left between them. The CDR3 region is CASLNQGRGNTEAFF. The CDR3 DNA sequence: TGTGCCAGCCTTAATCAGGGTAGAGGAAACACTGAAGCTTTCTTT.